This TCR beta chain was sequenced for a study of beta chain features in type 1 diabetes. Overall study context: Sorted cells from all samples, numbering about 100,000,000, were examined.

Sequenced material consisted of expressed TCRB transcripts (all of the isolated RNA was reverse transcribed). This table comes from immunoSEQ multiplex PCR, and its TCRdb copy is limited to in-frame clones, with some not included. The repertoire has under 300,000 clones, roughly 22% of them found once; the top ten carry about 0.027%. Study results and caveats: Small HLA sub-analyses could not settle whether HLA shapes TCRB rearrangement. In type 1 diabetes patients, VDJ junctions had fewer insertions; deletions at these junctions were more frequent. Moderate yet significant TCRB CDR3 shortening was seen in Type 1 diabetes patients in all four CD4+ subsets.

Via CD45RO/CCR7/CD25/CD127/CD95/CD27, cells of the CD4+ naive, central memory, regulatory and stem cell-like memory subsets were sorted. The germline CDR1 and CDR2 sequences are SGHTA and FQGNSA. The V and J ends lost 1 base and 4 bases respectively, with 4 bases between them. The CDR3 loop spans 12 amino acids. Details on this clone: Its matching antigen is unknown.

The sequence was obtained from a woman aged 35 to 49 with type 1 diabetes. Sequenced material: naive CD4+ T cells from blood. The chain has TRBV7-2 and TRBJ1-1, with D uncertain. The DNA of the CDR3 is TGTGCCAGCAGCTTAGTCATCACTGAAGCTTTCTTT. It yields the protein CASSLVITEAFF. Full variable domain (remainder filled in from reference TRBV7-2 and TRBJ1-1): GAGVSQSPSNKVTEKGKDVELRCDPISGHTALYWYRQSLGQGLEFLIYFQGNSAPDKSGLPSDRFSAERTGGSVSTLTIQRTQQEDSAVYLCASSLVITEAFFGQGTRLTVV.